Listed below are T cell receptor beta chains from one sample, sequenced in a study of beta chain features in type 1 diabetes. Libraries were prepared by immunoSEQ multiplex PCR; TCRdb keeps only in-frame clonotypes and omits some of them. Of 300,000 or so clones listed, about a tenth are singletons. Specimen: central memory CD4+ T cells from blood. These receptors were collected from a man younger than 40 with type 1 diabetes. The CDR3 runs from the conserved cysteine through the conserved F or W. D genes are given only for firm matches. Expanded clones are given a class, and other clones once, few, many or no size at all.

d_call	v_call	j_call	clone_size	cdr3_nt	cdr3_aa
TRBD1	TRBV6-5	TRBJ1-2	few	TGTGCCAGCAGTTTCTCGGACAGGGGCTTAGGCTACACCTTC	CASSFSDRGLGYTF
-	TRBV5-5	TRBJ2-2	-	TGTGCCAGCAGCTTGGCAGGGGCAAACACCGGGGAGCTGTTTTTT	CASSLAGANTGELFF
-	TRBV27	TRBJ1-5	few	TGTGCCAGCGCCTTAGGGGACGACAATCAGCCCCAGCATTTT	CASALGDDNQPQHF
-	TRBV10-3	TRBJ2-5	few	TGTGCAATAGGAAGCGCCCAAGAGACCCAGTACTTC	CAIGSAQETQYF
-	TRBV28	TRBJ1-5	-	TGTGCCAGCAGTTTACGCACCATTACCTTACCGGGTCGGGGGAGCAATCAGCCCCAGCATTTT	CASSLRTITLPGRGSNQPQHF
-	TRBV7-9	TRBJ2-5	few	TGTGCCAGCAGACGAGTTCTGGGGGAACAAGAGACCCAGTACTTC	CASRRVLGEQETQYF
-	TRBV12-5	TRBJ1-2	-	TGTGCTAGTGGTTTGGTACAGGTCAGAATCAACGCAACCTATAACTATGGCTACACCTTC	CASGLVQVRINATYNYGYTF
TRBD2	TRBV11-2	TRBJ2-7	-	TGTGCCAGCAGCTTAGATCTCCCAGCGGGGCGGATGTACTTC	CASSLDLPAGRMYF
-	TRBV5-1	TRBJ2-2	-	TGCGCCAGCAGCGCGAACACAGGGTCCGGGGAGCTGTTTTTT	CASSANTGSGELFF
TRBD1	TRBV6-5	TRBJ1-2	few	TGTGCCAGCAGTTACTCGGGACAGGGGTGGGGCTATGGCTACACCTTC	CASSYSGQGWGYGYTF
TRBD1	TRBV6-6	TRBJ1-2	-	TGTGCCAGCACTCCCTCTGGACAGGGGGCATATGGCTACACCTTC	CASTPSGQGAYGYTF
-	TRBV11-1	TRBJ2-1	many	TGTGCCAGCAGCCCAGAGTTGGGGGGGCCTTACAATGAGCAGTTCTTC	CASSPELGGPYNEQFF
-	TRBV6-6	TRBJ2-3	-	TGTGCCAGCACCCAGAGCCGAGCCTACACAGATACGCAGTATTTT	CASTQSRAYTDTQYF
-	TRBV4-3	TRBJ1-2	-	TGCGCCAGCAGCCAAGAATATCAGGGAATCTCCTATGGCTACACCTTC	CASSQEYQGISYGYTF
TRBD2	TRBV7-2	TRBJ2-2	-	TGTGCCAGCAGCTTAACTAGCGGGGCCACCGGGGAGCTGTTTTTT	CASSLTSGATGELFF
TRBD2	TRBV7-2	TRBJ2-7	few	TGTGCCAGCAGCTCCGGACTAGCGGGTTGGACCTACGAGCAGTACTTC	CASSSGLAGWTYEQYF
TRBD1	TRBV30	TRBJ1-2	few	TGTGCCACCGCATCCCGGGACAGGGGGCCGGCCTATGGCTACACCTTC	CATASRDRGPAYGYTF
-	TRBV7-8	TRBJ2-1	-	TGTGCCAGCAGCTTAGCTAGTGGCAACCTAAATTACAATGAGCAGTTCTTC	CASSLASGNLNYNEQFF
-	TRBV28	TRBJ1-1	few	TGTGCCAGCAGTTCAGTCCCCGGGTCCAGGGTAACTGAAGCTTTCTTT	CASSSVPGSRVTEAFF
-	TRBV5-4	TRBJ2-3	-	TGTGCCAGCAGCTTGGCCCGCACAGATACGCAGTATTTT	CASSLARTDTQYF
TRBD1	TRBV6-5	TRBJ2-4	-	TGTGCCAGCAGAACGACAGGGGCGAACATTCAGTACTTC	CASRTTGANIQYF
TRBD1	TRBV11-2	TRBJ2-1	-	TGTGCCAGCAGCTTGGACAGGGCCTACAATGAGCAGTTCTTC	CASSLDRAYNEQFF
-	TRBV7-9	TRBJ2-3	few	TGTGCCAGCAGCTTAGACCCTCAAGATACGCAGTATTTT	CASSLDPQDTQYF
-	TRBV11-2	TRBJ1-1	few	TGTGCCAGCAGCTTAGGAGGGCCCAACCCAAAAGCTTTCTTT	CASSLGGPNPKAFF
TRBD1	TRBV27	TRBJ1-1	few	TGTGCCAGCAGTTTGGACATACGACAGGGCATGAACACTGAAGCTTTCTTT	CASSLDIRQGMNTEAFF
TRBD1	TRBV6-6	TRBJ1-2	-	TGTGCCAGCAGTTCCACCCCGGGACAGGGGGCGAAGGGCTACACCTTC	CASSSTPGQGAKGYTF
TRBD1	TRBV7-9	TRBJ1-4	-	TGTGCCAGCAGCCAACGGGACAGCAATGAAAAACTGTTTTTT	CASSQRDSNEKLFF
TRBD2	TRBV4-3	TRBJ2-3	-	TGCGCCAGCAGCCAAGGGAATAGCGGGGGCACAGATACGCAGTATTTT	CASSQGNSGGTDTQYF
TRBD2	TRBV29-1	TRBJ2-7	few	TGCAGCGTTGTGCTAGCGGGTCTTCACGAGCAGTACTTC	CSVVLAGLHEQYF
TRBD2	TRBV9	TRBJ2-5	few	TGTGCCAGCAGCGAGGCAATGACAGCGGGGCGGGAGACCCAGTACTTC	CASSEAMTAGRETQYF
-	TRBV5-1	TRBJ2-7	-	TGCGCCAGCAGCTTGTTGGGCCGCGAGCAGTACTTC	CASSLLGREQYF
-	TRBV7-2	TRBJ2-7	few	TGTGCCAGCAGCTTTGACATAACAACCACCTACGAGCAGTACTTC	CASSFDITTTYEQYF
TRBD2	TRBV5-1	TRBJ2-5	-	TGCGCCAGCAGCTCCCAAGGGACTAGCGGGGGGCCTCAAGAGACCCAGTACTTC	CASSSQGTSGGPQETQYF
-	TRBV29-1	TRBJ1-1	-	TGCAGCGGCCAAAGGGGGGGCACTGAAGCTTTCTTT	CSGQRGGTEAFF
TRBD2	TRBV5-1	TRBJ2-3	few	TGCGCCAGCAGTCTTCCTAGCGGGGGCCGACCGGATACGCAGTATTTT	CASSLPSGGRPDTQYF
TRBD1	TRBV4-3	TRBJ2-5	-	TGCGCCAGCAGCCAGGGACAGGGAGGGGAGACCCAGTACTTC	CASSQGQGGETQYF
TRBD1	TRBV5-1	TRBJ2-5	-	TGCGCCAGCAGCTTTCTGGACAGGGGAGAGACCCAGTACTTC	CASSFLDRGETQYF
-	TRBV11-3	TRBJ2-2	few	TGTGCCAGCAGCTTGACGGCCGGGGAGCTGTTTTTT	CASSLTAGELFF
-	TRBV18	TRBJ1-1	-	TGTGCCAGCTCACCCCGTCAAGCGGACAAGAACACTGAAGCTTTCTTT	CASSPRQADKNTEAFF
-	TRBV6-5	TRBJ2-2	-	TGTGCCAGCGATTCGAACACCGGGGAGCTGTTTTTT	CASDSNTGELFF
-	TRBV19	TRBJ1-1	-	TGTGCCAGTAGCCTTGTACAAATGAACACTGAAGCTTTCTTT	CASSLVQMNTEAFF
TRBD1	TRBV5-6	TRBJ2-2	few	TGTGCCAGCAGCCTATATAGGACAGGGGAATCCGGGGAGCTGTTTTTT	CASSLYRTGESGELFF
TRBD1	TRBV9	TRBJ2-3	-	TGTGCCAGCAGCGTAGGTGGACAGGGAATGGGAGATACGCAGTATTTT	CASSVGGQGMGDTQYF
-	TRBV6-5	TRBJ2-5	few	TGTGCCAGCAGTTACGGGTTTAAAGAGACCCAGTACTTC	CASSYGFKETQYF
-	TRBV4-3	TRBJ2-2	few	TGCGCCAGCAGCCTGCTTGAAGGGGACACCGGGGAGCTGTTTTTT	CASSLLEGDTGELFF
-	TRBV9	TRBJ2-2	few	TGTGCCAGCAGCGTAGTAGGGTCGAACACCGGGGAGCTGTTTTTT	CASSVVGSNTGELFF
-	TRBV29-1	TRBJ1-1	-	TGCAGCGTTGAAGGGCACAGGGTCGGCACTGAAGCTTTCTTT	CSVEGHRVGTEAFF
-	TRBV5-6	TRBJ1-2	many	TGTGCCAGCAGCTTAGCCGCAAGGTGGAACACCTTC	CASSLAARWNTF
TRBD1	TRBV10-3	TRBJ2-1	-	TGTGCCAGCATCGGCGCGGGACAGGGGGTGGGGAATGAGCAGTTCTTC	CASIGAGQGVGNEQFF
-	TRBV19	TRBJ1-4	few	TGTGCCAGTAGTATTTGGGACATTAATGAAAAACTGTTTTTT	CASSIWDINEKLFF
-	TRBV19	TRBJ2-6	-	TGTGCCAGTAGTATAGACTCTGGGGCCAACGTCCTGACTTTC	CASSIDSGANVLTF